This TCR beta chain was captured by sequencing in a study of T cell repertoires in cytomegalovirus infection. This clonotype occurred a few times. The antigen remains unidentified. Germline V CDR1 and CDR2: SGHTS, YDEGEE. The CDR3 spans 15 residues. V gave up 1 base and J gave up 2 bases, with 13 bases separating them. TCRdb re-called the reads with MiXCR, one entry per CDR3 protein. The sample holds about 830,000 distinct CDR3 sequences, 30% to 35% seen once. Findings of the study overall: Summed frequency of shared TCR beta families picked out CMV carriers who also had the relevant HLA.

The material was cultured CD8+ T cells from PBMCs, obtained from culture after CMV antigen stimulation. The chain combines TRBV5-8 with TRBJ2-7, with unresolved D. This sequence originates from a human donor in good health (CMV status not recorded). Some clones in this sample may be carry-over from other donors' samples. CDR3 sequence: CASSLTAGRPYEQYF. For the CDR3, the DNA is TGTGCCAGCAGCTTGACAGCAGGACGGCCCTACGAGCAGTACTTC.